This T cell receptor (beta chain) derives from a study of shared clonotypes between healthy human individuals. Study-wide points: What limited the represented genetic and exposure-history diversity was the small number of donors.

The V end was cut by 4 bases, the J end by 0 bases, with 22 bases between. Germline V gene data show CDR1 as SGHDT and CDR2 as YYEEEE. The CDR3 length is 18 residues. Original methodology: Junction-only sequences without quality scores came from ImmunoSEQ, so filtering differed. Profiled with immunoSEQ multiplex PCR; TCRdb holds only in-frame clones, not every one. D and trimming come from the DNA, and the V and J calls and clone size come from that table. Among about 2.3 million clones listed, around 93% were seen once. Comments on this clone: Antigen: not known.

Sequences were obtained from naive CD4+ T cells from PBMCs. Subset: CD45RA+ positively selected. The clonotype comes from a man aged 18 to 29 in good health. Some clones in this sample may be carry-over from other donors' samples. The genes are TRBV5-6 and TRBJ1-1, with a possible D match to TRBD1 (6 bases). CDR3 nucleotides: TGTGCCAGCAGCAAACCTGACGCCCCAGGGGCTCTGAACACTGAAGCTTTCTTT. Amino acids: CASSKPDAPGALNTEAFF.